The 9 T cell receptor beta chains below come from one sample, sequenced in a study of OX40 agonist ivuxolimab in advanced cancers. Sequenced by immunoSEQ multiplex PCR; TCRdb stores in-frame clones only, minus some. The sample contains about 82,000 clones, around nine tenths of which appear only once. The sample here was CD4+ or CD8+ T cells sorted from blood, taken in a trial of the OX40 agonist ivuxolimab. These receptors were collected from an adult with an advanced solid tumor such as melanoma, head and neck, liver or kidney cancer.

The rearrangement joins TRBV30 to TRBJ1-1; no reliable D call. Germline V gene data show CDR1 as GTSNPN and CDR2 as SVGIG (reference sequence). Between the trimmed V and J ends, which lost 0 bases and 3 bases, there was a span of 11 bases. This CDR3 spans 14 amino acids. The CDR3 here is CAWSVLGRDTEAFF. The CDR3 DNA follows: TGTGCCTGGAGTGTACTAGGGCGGGACACTGAAGCTTTCTTT.

This sequence joins TRBV28 and TRBJ1-4; D gene ambiguous. V was pared by 5 bases and J by 10 bases, with 8 bases between. Germline loops: CDR1 MDHEN, CDR2 SYDVKM. CDR3 length equals 11 residues. CDR3 residues: CASSAPGKLFF. CDR3 in DNA: TGTGCCAGCAGTGCCCCCGGAAAACTGTTTTTT.

This clone appeared once. V usage is TRBV28 and J usage is TRBJ1-2, with a tentative D call TRBD1 (5 bases). The CDR3 runs 12 residues. In germline, CDR1 is MDHEN, CDR2 SYDVKM. V lost 8 bases to trimming and J lost 5 bases, with 12 bases between them. CDR3 amino acids: CASGSTVYGYTF. DNA for the CDR3: TGTGCCAGCGGGTCGACAGTGTATGGCTACACCTTC.

V usage is TRBV11-3 and J usage is TRBJ2-5; TRBD2 is a possible D gene (5 bases). CDR1 is SGHNT and CDR2 is YENEEA in the germline V gene. The CDR3 runs 14 residues. V shed 1 base and J shed 7 bases, with 13 bases lying between them. As DNA, the CDR3 is TGTGCCAGCAGCTTAGGCCCCCTAGCTGGGACCCAGTACTTC. The encoded protein is CASSLGPLAGTQYF.

The sample holds one count of this clone. The rearrangement links TRBV13 to TRBJ2-7; D is undetermined. Germline CDR1 PRHDT, CDR2 FYEKMQ (reference sequence). Trimming took off 1 base at V and 2 bases at J, with 9 bases between the two ends. The CDR3 has 14 amino acids. The CDR3 sequence: CASSLVGQAYEQYF. In DNA form, the CDR3 reads TGTGCCAGCAGCTTAGTCGGCCAAGCCTACGAGCAGTACTTC.

The rearrangement joins TRBV7-3 to TRBJ2-3, with 11 positions matching TRBD2. This CDR3 is built from 13 residues. The trim removed 5 bases at V and 10 bases at J, leaving 5 bases unmatched. Germline CDR1 is SGHTA and CDR2 is FQGTGA. CDR3 in amino acids: CASSQGLAGSQYF. As DNA, the CDR3 is TGTGCCAGCAGCCAAGGACTAGCGGGCTCGCAGTATTTT.

The rearrangement links TRBV7-9 to TRBJ2-1; TRBD2 matches 8 bases. CDR1 is SEHNR, CDR2 FQNEAQ, per germline (reference sequence). The CDR3 length is 16 residues. Trimming took 2 bases from V and 10 from J; bases not matched to a gene: 13. CDR3 sequence (DNA): TGTGCCAGCAGCTTAATTGGGGCGGGAGGTCCGGGGGAGCAGTTCTTC. Its translation: CASSLIGAGGPGEQFF. The full variable domain, its missing parts supplied by reference TRBV7-9 and TRBJ2-1, is DTGVSQNPRHKITKRGQNVTFRCDPISEHNRLYWYRQTLGQGPEFLTYFQNEAQLEKSRLLSDRFSAERPKGSFSTLEIQRTEQGDSAMYLCASSLIGAGGPGEQFFGPGTRLTVL.

The chain employs TRBV2 and TRBJ2-7; no definite D call. This CDR3 has 14 amino acids. Germline loops: CDR1 SNHLY, CDR2 FYNNEI. The ends were cut back, 6 bases at V and 0 bases at J, with 12 bases in the middle. The CDR3: CASSPIVTSYEQYF. CDR3 sequence (DNA): TGTGCCAGCAGCCCTATCGTGACCTCCTACGAGCAGTACTTC.

The chain has TRBV11-2 and TRBJ1-4; the match to TRBD1 covers 9 bases. From germline, CDR1 is SGHAT and CDR2 FQNNGV. This CDR3 has 15 amino acids. The V gene end was trimmed by 3 bases and the J gene end by 8 bases; junction bases not matched to a gene: 7. The CDR3 spells CASSFTGGRREKLFF. DNA of the CDR3: TGTGCCAGCAGCTTCACAGGGGGCCGTCGGGAAAAACTGTTTTTT. The full variable domain, with the rest looked up from reference TRBV11-2 and TRBJ1-4, is EAGVAQSPRYKIIEKRQSVAFWCNPISGHATLYWYQQILGQGPKLLIQFQNNGVVDDSQLPKDRFSAERLKGVDSTLKIQPAKLEDSAVYLCASSFTGGRREKLFFGSGTQLSVL.